These T cell receptor beta chains were read from a single sample in a study of early T cells in non-severe SARS-CoV-2 infection. TCRdb passed the 5' RACE reads through MiXCR, listing each CDR3 protein once. The data contain tens of thousands of distinct CDR3 sequences, approximately 7.9% of them singletons. The sequences come from whole blood, collected at baseline. The receptors originated from an adult who was a healthcare worker with PCR-confirmed SARS-CoV-2 infection or an uninfected control (not recorded which). Both conserved end residues are part of each CDR3. A D gene is named only where the DNA matches it firmly. Size values are once, few and many counts, or a class for expanded clones, and some rows have none.

TRBV12-3/TRBV12-4	TRBJ1-6	.	.	15	TGTGCCAGCAGTTTGGGGGATTCCTATAATTCACCCCTCCACTTT	CASSLGDSYNSPLHF
TRBV6-5	TRBJ1-5	.	few	17	TGTGCCAGCAGTCCACGAGGGTTAGGCAGTAGCAATCAGCCCCAGCATTTT	CASSPRGLGSSNQPQHF
TRBV10-2	TRBJ1-5	.	few	13	TGCGCCAGCAGTGAAGGGGGATGGCAGCCCCAGCATTTT	CASSEGGWQPQHF
TRBV30	TRBJ1-3	.	many	14	TGTGCCTGGAGTCAGAATACCTTTGGAAACACCATATATTTT	CAWSQNTFGNTIYF
TRBV24-1	TRBJ2-4	TRBD1	many	14	TGTGCCACCAGTGGGGGACAGGGTGCAAACATTCAGTACTTC	CATSGGQGANIQYF
TRBV6-5	TRBJ1-6	.	few	12	TGTGCCAGCAGTAACCCCCTTTCACCCCTCCACTTT	CASSNPLSPLHF
TRBV12-3/TRBV12-4	TRBJ2-3	.	.	15	TGTGCCAGCAGTTCCTCACGGGGGGCCCCAGATACGCAGTATTTT	CASSSSRGAPDTQYF
TRBV30	TRBJ1-1	.	.	12	TGTGCCTGGACAGACGGGAACACTGAAGCTTTCTTT	CAWTDGNTEAFF
TRBV5-1	TRBJ2-3	.	few	15	TGCGCCAGCAGCTTGGCCCCCTCCTCCGATAATACGCAGTATTTT	CASSLAPSSDNTQYF
TRBV7-8	TRBJ2-1	TRBD2	many	15	TGTGCCAGCAGCTTACAACGGGGGGGCCGAAATGAGCAGTTCTTC	CASSLQRGGRNEQFF
TRBV6-6	TRBJ2-2	.	.	13	TGTGCCAGCAGCCACGTGGGCATCGGGGAGCTGTTTTTT	CASSHVGIGELFF
TRBV20-1	TRBJ2-1	.	.	16	TGCAGTGCCGAACGTACTCGGACTAACTCCTACAATGAGCAGTTCTTC	CSAERTRTNSYNEQFF
TRBV27	TRBJ1-5	TRBD1	few	14	TGTGCCAGCAGCGACAGGGGTGGCAATCAGCCCCAGCATTTT	CASSDRGGNQPQHF